One sample yielded the 30 T cell receptor beta chains listed below, sequenced in a study of vaccination effects on CD4 cells after COVID-19. ViraFEST assay sequencing came after antigen-specific CD4+ T cells were expanded with viral peptide pools. The culture ran for roughly ten days before CD4+ T cells were isolated. Assay used: immunoSEQ multiplex PCR; TCRdb lists only in-frame clones, some missing. The repertoire holds approximately 54,000 clones, with around 80% as singletons. Their antigens are not known. Source: CD4+ T cells from PBMCs cultured with HCoV-229E spike peptides, taken before COVID-19 vaccination. The source of these receptors is a human donor who received a COVID-19 vaccine.

V is TRBV7-8 and J is TRBJ1-2; 9 nucleotides line up with TRBD1. Germline V CDR1 and CDR2: SGHVS, FQNEAQ. The CDR3 is 13 amino acids. J was trimmed by 6 bases and V by 7 bases; bases with no gene match: 6. CDR3 in amino acids: CASTTRQGDGYTF. The DNA for the CDR3 is TGTGCCAGCACCACTAGACAGGGGGATGGCTACACCTTC.

V is TRBV2 and J is TRBJ1-6; weak D call: TRBD1 (5 bases). This CDR3 spans 13 amino acids. V lost 2 bases and J lost 17, with 16 bases in between. Germline V gene data show CDR1 as SNHLY and CDR2 as FYNNEI. CDR3 in amino acids: CASSERGGRRFHF. The CDR3 DNA reads as TGTGCCAGCAGTGAAAGGGGAGGTCGACGGTTCCACTTT. The whole variable domain, remainder taken from reference TRBV2 and TRBJ1-6, is EPEVTQTPSHQVTQMGQEVILRCVPISNHLYFYWYRQILGQKVEFLVSFYNNEISEKSEIFDDQFSVERPDGSNFTLKIRSTKLEDSAMYFCASSERGGRRFHFGNGTRLTVT.

The chain employs TRBV10-3 and TRBJ1-2; D possibly corresponds to TRBD1 (6 bases). This CDR3 comprises 16 residues. Germline V gives CDR1 ENHRY, CDR2 SYGVKD. Trimming shortened V by 3 bases and J by 7 bases, and 21 bases separated the two germline ends. The CDR3 here is CAISDPAQGISGGYTF. The CDR3 DNA follows: TGTGCCATCAGTGACCCCGCACAGGGTATCTCGGGTGGCTACACCTTC.

This clone was seen once. V usage is TRBV5-1 and J usage is TRBJ1-1; perhaps TRBD1 as D (6 bases). V was trimmed by 0 bases and J by 11 bases, leaving 11 bases between them. Germline CDR1 is SGHRS and CDR2 is YFSETQ. This CDR3 is 12 amino acids long. The CDR3 DNA reads TGCGCCAGCAGCTTGGCCACAGGGTCGGCTTTCTTT. This sequence encodes CASSLATGSAFF.

This chain uses TRBV7-2 with TRBJ1-6; a possible D gene is TRBD1 (6 bases). Germline V gives CDR1 SGHTA, CDR2 FQGNSA. Trimming pared 6 bases from V and 10 bases from J, leaving 19 bases between. This CDR3 is built from 15 residues. In DNA, the CDR3 is TGTGCCAGCAGTCTGCAAGGGGGGGTAGGATCACCCCTCCACTTT. Its translation is CASSLQGGVGSPLHF. Full variable domain (rest looked up from reference TRBV7-2 and TRBJ1-6): GAGVSQSPSNKVTEKGKDVELRCDPISGHTALYWYRQSLGQGLEFLIYFQGNSAPDKSGLPSDRFSAERTGGSVSTLTIQRTQQEDSAVYLCASSLQGGVGSPLHFGNGTRLTVT.

The chain employs TRBV15 and TRBJ2-7; D is uncertain. The CDR3 has 11 residues. Trimming took 4 bases from V and 3 from J, leaving 4 bases between them. Per germline, CDR1 LNHNV and CDR2 YYDKDF (reference sequence). The CDR3: CATSNDYEQYV. CDR3 in DNA: TGTGCCACCAGCAACGACTACGAGCAGTACGTC.

This chain connects TRBV6-5 to TRBJ1-2; D gene unclear. V was clipped by 6 bases and J by 6 bases, with 14 bases between them. CDR1 MNHEY and CDR2 SVGAGI come from the germline V gene. The CDR3 length is 13 residues. This CDR3 reads CASSTGPSHGYTF. CDR3 coding DNA: TGTGCCAGCAGCACTGGGCCATCTCATGGCTACACCTTC.

The sample holds one count of this clone. This chain joins TRBV29-1 and TRBJ2-5, with 8 bases fitting TRBD1. The trim removed 7 bases at V and 5 bases at J, leaving 6 bases unmatched. The germline V gene encodes CDR1 SQVTM and CDR2 ANQGSEA. The CDR3 is made up of 12 amino acids. CDR3 amino acids: CSGAGGGETQYF. The CDR3 DNA follows: TGCAGCGGGGCAGGGGGCGGGGAGACCCAGTACTTC.

The chain links TRBV6-5 to TRBJ1-4; 10 bases align to TRBD1. Germline CDR1 reads MNHEY; CDR2 reads SVGAGI. The V segment lost 6 bases and the J segment 7 bases; nucleotides outside the gene matches: 8. This CDR3 comprises 15 residues. CDR3 bases: TGTGCCAGCAGAAATTTGGACAGGGGGGGTGAAAAACTGTTTTTT. Protein: CASRNLDRGGEKLFF.

J is TRBJ2-7 and V is TRBV27, with D unresolved. V was clipped by 2 bases and J by 5 bases, with 7 bases between them. CDR1 is MNHEY, CDR2 SMNVEV, per germline (reference sequence). The CDR3 runs to 12 residues. The CDR3, as DNA: TGTGCCAGCAGTTTAGGGCGCGACGAGCAGTACGTC. Translated: CASSLGRDEQYV.

The rearrangement joins TRBV6-5 to TRBJ1-2, with D unresolved. Looked up from germline, CDR1 is MNHEY and CDR2 is SVGAGI. V lost 6 bases, J lost 0 bases, and 14 bases lay in between. The CDR3 runs to 15 residues. CDR3 protein: CASRPLGRPNYGYTF. CDR3 coding DNA: TGTGCCAGCAGACCCCTCGGACGCCCTAACTATGGCTACACCTTC.

The sample holds a few counts of this clone. The CDR3: CASRSVGNLMLYGYTF. In DNA, the CDR3 is TGTGCCAGTAGGTCCGTCGGGAACCTAATGCTCTATGGCTACACCTTC. This chain joins TRBV19 and TRBJ1-2; D gene uncertain. The CDR3 is 16 amino acids. Germline lookup yields CDR1 LNHDA and CDR2 SQIVND (reference sequence). Trimming took off 6 bases at V and 4 bases at J, with 21 bases between the two ends.

V gene TRBV5-5 combines with J gene TRBJ1-5; 7 nucleotides align to TRBD1. Germline V gene data show CDR1 as SGHKS and CDR2 as YYEKEE (reference sequence). Trimming cost V 3 bases and J 6 bases; bases outside gene matches: 3. This CDR3 has 13 residues. The CDR3 sequence: CASSYDRVQPQHF. The DNA for the CDR3 is TGTGCCAGCAGCTACGACAGGGTTCAGCCCCAGCATTTT.

A few counts support this clone. The chain employs TRBV5-1 and TRBJ2-2; 9 positions agree with TRBD1. The CDR3 has 17 residues. Germline V lookup: CDR1 SGHRS, CDR2 YFSETQ. V lost 4 bases, J lost 0 bases, and 7 bases stayed unmatched. The CDR3 DNA is TGCGCCAGCAGCCAAGGGGGGACAGGGCCGAACACCGGGGAGCTGTTTTTT. Residues: CASSQGGTGPNTGELFF.

V and J are TRBV5-1 and TRBJ2-3; TRBD2 agrees at 12 bases. CDR3 length: 15 amino acids. V was pared by 1 base and J by 5 bases, with 2 bases of the junction left unmatched. CDR1 is SGHRS and CDR2 is YFSETQ in the germline V gene. CDR3 in DNA: TGCGCCAGCAGCTTGACTAGCGGGGGGCAAGATACGCAGTATTTT. It is translated as CASSLTSGGQDTQYF.

The rearrangement joins TRBV14 to TRBJ1-1; no reliable D call. Germline V gene lookup returns CDR1 SGHDN and CDR2 FVKESK. The length of the CDR3 is 13 residues. Trimming took off 0 bases at V and 5 bases at J, with 7 bases between the two ends. The CDR3 region is CASSQDRGTEAFF. Here the CDR3 DNA reads TGTGCCAGCAGCCAAGACCGGGGTACTGAAGCTTTCTTT.

This clone showed up just once. This same CDR3 is encoded by further DNA sequences in the sample. This rearrangement joins TRBV5-1 to TRBJ1-5; no definite D call. Germline V CDR1 and CDR2: SGHRS, YFSETQ. The CDR3 contains 13 residues. Between the trimmed V and J ends, which lost 0 bases and 4 bases, there was a span of 5 bases. CDR3 coding DNA: TGCGCCAGCAGCTTGGATCTTAATCAGCCCCAGCATTTT. As protein: CASSLDLNQPQHF.

This clone has only one observation. This CDR3 is CASSEASSGANVLTF. The CDR3 bases are TGCGCCAGCAGTGAAGCTAGCTCTGGGGCCAACGTCCTGACTTTC. This chain links TRBV10-2 with TRBJ2-6; D gene uncertain. CDR1 is WSHSY, CDR2 SAAADI, per germline. Trimming shortened V by 3 bases and J by 0 bases, and 6 bases separated the two germline ends. This CDR3 is built from 15 residues.

V gene TRBV28 combines with J gene TRBJ1-6, with TRBD1 identical over 10 bases. CDR3 length: 15 residues. Germline V lookup: CDR1 MDHEN, CDR2 SYDVKM. The V segment lost 3 bases and the J segment 7 bases; nucleotides outside the gene matches: 3. The CDR3 coding sequence is TGTGCCAGCAGTTTCCTGGGACAGGGGAATTCACCCCTCCACTTT. Its protein is CASSFLGQGNSPLHF.

The table lists this clone with a few counts. The chain employs TRBV19 and TRBJ1-5, with D hard to call. Germline assignment: CDR1 LNHDA and CDR2 SQIVND (reference sequence). V was trimmed by 9 bases and J by 0 bases, leaving 15 bases between them. This CDR3 has 15 amino acids. The CDR3 sequence: CASLEHLNSNQPQHF. The CDR3 DNA follows: TGTGCCAGCCTCGAACACCTTAATAGCAATCAGCCCCAGCATTTT.

The CDR3 loop reads CASSYDLNQPQHF. The CDR3 DNA reads TGTGCCAGCAGTTACGACTTGAATCAGCCCCAGCATTTT. The J gene is TRBJ1-5, the V gene TRBV6-6; D is unresolved. Looked up from germline, CDR1 is MNHNY and CDR2 is SVGAGI (reference sequence). V dropped 2 bases and J dropped 4 bases, with 6 bases sitting between them. The CDR3 spans 13 residues.

The J gene is TRBJ1-2, the V gene TRBV12-3 or TRBV12-4; D is possibly TRBD1 (5 bases). The CDR3 totals 13 residues. V was pared by 5 bases and J by 3 bases, with 10 bases between. The CDR3 here is CASSIWGDYGYTF. The CDR3 bases are TGTGCCAGCAGTATATGGGGGGACTATGGCTACACCTTC.

V is TRBV5-6 and J is TRBJ1-2; D remains ambiguous. CDR1 SGHDT and CDR2 YYEEEE come from the germline V gene. V lost 0 bases to trimming and J lost 11 bases, with 17 bases between them. The length of the CDR3 is 14 residues. The CDR3 bases are TGTGCCAGCAGCTTGGCCGCAGGTTGGCTCAGATACACCTTC. Amino acids: CASSLAAGWLRYTF.

This chain joins TRBV18 and TRBJ2-5; D not resolved. CDR1 is KGHSH and CDR2 is LQKENI in the germline V gene. CDR3 size: 13 residues. With 3 bases removed from V and 4 bases from J, the gap between germline ends came to 9 bases. CDR3 coding DNA: TGTGCCAGCTCACCGGGCGGCGCAGAGACCCAGTACTTC. Its protein is CASSPGGAETQYF. The entire variable domain, with the rest obtained from reference TRBV18 and TRBJ2-5, is as follows: NAGVMQNPRHLVRRRGQEARLRCSPMKGHSHVYWYRQLPEEGLKFMVYLQKENIIDESGMPKERFSAEFPKEGPSILRIQQVVRGDSAAYFCASSPGGAETQYFGPGTRLLVL.

The V call is TRBV7-2, the J call TRBJ1-2; perhaps TRBD1 as D (5 bases). Between the trimmed V and J ends, which lost 5 bases and 5 bases, there was a span of 15 bases. The CDR3 spans 14 residues. Per the germline V gene, CDR1 is SGHTA and CDR2 is FQGNSA. The CDR3 DNA reads TGTGCCAGCAGCCTGGACAAGGGCCGTTATGGCTACACCTTC. This sequence encodes CASSLDKGRYGYTF.

V usage is TRBV9 and J usage is TRBJ1-4, with 8 bases that match TRBD1. Losses at the gene ends were 4 bases for V and 5 bases for J; bases not matched to a gene: 19. This CDR3 has 19 amino acids. Germline-derived CDR1 and CDR2 are SGDLS and YYNGEE. The DNA for the CDR3 is TGTGCCAGCAGCCCACCCTACCGGACAGGGTCGTCCTTGAATGAAAAACTGTTTTTT. This encodes CASSPPYRTGSSLNEKLFF.

This clone was seen a single time. The chain joins TRBV6-4 to TRBJ2-3; D remains ambiguous. CDR3 length: 11 amino acids. From germline, CDR1 is MRHNA and CDR2 SNTAGT. V lost 3 bases and J lost 5, with 3 bases in between. CDR3 protein: CASSDLDTQYF. In nucleotides, the CDR3 is TGTGCCAGCAGTGATCTAGATACGCAGTATTTT.

The gene calls are TRBV6-2 or TRBV6-3 and TRBJ2-1, with 9 positions matching TRBD1. This CDR3 is built from 18 residues. The V gene end was trimmed by 5 bases and the J gene end by 2 bases; junction bases not matched to a gene: 13. Germline V gives CDR1 MNHEY, CDR2 SVGEGT. CDR3 DNA: TGTGCCAGCAGTGCCACCTCCCGACAGGGGGGAACCTACAATGAGCAGTTCTTC. It translates to CASSATSRQGGTYNEQFF.

The rearrangement uses TRBV6-5 and TRBJ1-1; D call uncertain. CDR1 and CDR2 (germline): MNHEY, SVGAGI. V shed 6 bases and J shed 2 bases, with 7 bases lying between them. The CDR3 has 12 residues. This CDR3 reads CASRALNTEAFF. The CDR3 DNA is TGTGCCAGCAGAGCCCTAAACACTGAAGCTTTCTTT.

This rearrangement joins TRBV6-1 to TRBJ2-7; D is unresolved. The CDR3 has 11 amino acids. CDR1 MNHNS and CDR2 SASEGT come from the germline V gene. V lost 2 bases and J 9 bases, leaving 8 bases between the germline ends. The CDR3 sequence is CASSELKLQYV. DNA for the CDR3: TGTGCCAGCAGTGAATTGAAACTGCAGTACGTC.